Sequencing of this T cell receptor (beta chain) was carried out in a study of identifying expanded T cells in peripheral blood. General study points: Across healthy donors, higher total template counts meant significantly greater approximately 2-week count variance. Approximately 1.1 clones differed between technical replicates, versus approximately 16 and 19 over time.

This table comes from immunoSEQ multiplex PCR, and its TCRdb copy is limited to in-frame clones, with some not included. The sample has just over 90,000 clones, around nine tenths seen once. Looked up from germline, CDR1 is SGHVS and CDR2 is FNYEAQ. The CDR3 loop spans 15 amino acids. V lost 0 bases, J lost 1 base, and 1 base stayed unmatched. No infections or other immune events were documented during collection. Concerning this clone itself: Its cognate antigen is unknown.

This TCR was sampled from a person aged 18 to 70 in good health. Sequenced sample: blood. The gene calls are TRBV7-6 and TRBJ2-7; 9 nucleotides match TRBD1. CDR3 loop: CASSLAQGASYEQYF. The DNA of the CDR3 is TGTGCCAGCAGCTTAGCACAGGGGGCTTCCTACGAGCAGTACTTC.